This TCR beta chain derives from a study of somatic mutations in cytotoxic T cells in rheumatoid arthritis. CDR1 is SQVTM, CDR2 ANQGSEA, per germline. The CDR3 contains 13 residues. V lost 5 bases and J lost 4, with 14 bases in between. As for this clone: Its specificity is not known.

Assay used: immunoSEQ multiplex PCR; TCRdb lists only in-frame clones, some missing. The data show 15,000 to 20,000 clones, under 80% seen once. Study-level findings and limits: With advancing age, CD8+ clonality climbed in rheumatoid arthritis patients but did not rise in healthy controls. No correction for multiple comparisons was applied to the slight TRBV07 underrepresentation in rheumatoid arthritis patients.

Sequencing input: CD8+ T cells sorted from blood. This clonotype was obtained from a man aged 55 to 70 in good health. The chain uses TRBV29-1 and TRBJ1-1; perhaps TRBD1 as D (6 bases). The CDR3 DNA sequence: TGCAGCGTTAATCCGGGGGGCGGCACTGAAGCTTTCTTT. This codes for CSVNPGGGTEAFF.